This is a list of T cell receptor beta chains from one sample in a study of blood T cells in healthy people across ages. From the 5' RACE reads, TCRdb called clonotypes with MiXCR, one entry per CDR3 protein. The profile shows about 780,000 distinct CDR3 sequences, around half of them singletons. The specimen was blood. Receptor source: a man older than 75 in good health. Each CDR3 is given without its conserved first and last residue.

v_call cdr3_aa
TRBV29-1 SVVAGGPGEQY
TRBV20-1 SVAGTSDSYEQH
TRBV7-2 ASSLVEGGSYNEQF
TRBV11-2 ASSLGQGAFQETQY
TRBV5-1 ASSITNESPLH
TRBV7-2 ASSLRTGRTSDTQY
TRBV24-1 ATSDTSGSNYNEQY
TRBV20-1 SAKGLAGTDTQY
TRBV18 ASSPPTIDLQY
TRBV28 ASSSLRDLQETQY
TRBV6-6 ASSYPGQGVPDTQY
TRBV29-1 SVDWQVGDEQY
TRBV18 ASSASNSYNEQF
TRBV5-1 APPGRGPPLEYEQY
TRBV5-1 ASSRAQGDEKLF
TRBV7-9 ASSLFLLDLGSYEQY
TRBV3-1 ASSQAGTSGSREQY
TRBV4-1 ASSYGKLSEQF
TRBV20-1 SATTDRAGGQY